This T cell receptor (beta chain) emerged from a study of vaccination effects on CD4 cells after COVID-19 (dated by TCRdb to between 2021 and 2022). As for the study more broadly: Each participant got two doses of an mRNA SARS-CoV-2 vaccine, either BNT162b2 or mRNA-1273. SARS-CoV-2 spike-specific CD4+ TCR repertoires were compared before and after mRNA vaccination in COVID-19 convalescent patients and in infection-naive vaccine recipients. Altogether, around 11 COVID-19 convalescent patients and a handful of SARS-CoV-2-naive healthy vaccine recipients made up the full study. In the study, cultures from other donors were sequenced using the Oncomine TCR Beta short-read assay on an Illumina iSeq 100.

Beyond this particular receptor, the publication reports: Among healthy vaccine recipients, nearly all vaccine-induced clones were SARS-CoV-2 mono-reactive, and only 1 of 255 was cross-reactive with common cold coronaviruses. Both infection-induced and vaccine-induced clones contracted markedly at late post-vaccination timepoints, which is consistent with waning T cell responses. The study was limited by a small number of convalescent patients and lacked early post-infection timepoints.

V and J are truncated by 8 bases and 4 bases respectively, leaving an intervening sequence of 19 bases. The CDR3 covers 15 residues, taking in both the cysteine and the phenylalanine. The sequence is cut down to CDR3 DNA, 45 bases in frame from base 1. The germline V gene sets CDR1 to MNHEY and CDR2 to SVGAGI. To identify antigen-specific CD4+ T cell clonotypes by their expansion, the ViraFEST assay first stimulated PBMC with viral peptide pools and then applied TCR sequencing. After less than 13 days of culture, CD4+ T cells were isolated with the EasySep CD4+ T cell isolation kit. Healthy vaccine recipients had no prior SARS-CoV-2 infection, confirmed by negative nucleocapsid antibodies before and after vaccination. Each well held two million PBMC cultured in IMDM containing about 5.5% human AB serum, around 10 IU/ml IL-2 and gentamicin, along with roughly 10 ug/ml peptides. Half of the culture medium was replaced with fresh IL-2-containing medium on days 3 and 7. Each peptide stimulation condition was cultured in triplicate wells unless otherwise noted. PBMC were separated from whole blood using Ficoll-Paque Plus gradient centrifugation and were then either cryopreserved at -140C or used fresh. Overlapping peptide pools spanned the spike proteins of SARS-CoV-2 and the common cold coronaviruses HCoV-NL63, HCoV-OC43 and HCoV-229E. The QIAamp micro DNA kit was used to extract genomic DNA from the cultured CD4+ T cells.

The library was obtained by the immunoSEQ multiplex PCR assay. DNA from the CD4+ T cells that had been cultured and isolated underwent TCR beta CDR3 sequencing. Per the source publication's procedure: Non-productive TCR sequences were discarded, and reads were trimmed to the CDR3 region, with only CDR3s of 7 or more amino acids retained. The MANAFEST web app was used to identify antigen-specific clonotypes by comparing expansion in peptide wells with expansion in reference cultures. To count as positive, a clone had to show expansion at FDR<0.05 compared with the reference and with all other wells, an odds ratio above 5, and a frequency above 0.1% in two replicate wells. Clonotypes significantly expanded in SARS-CoV-2 spike wells and in at least one common cold coronavirus spike condition were defined as cross-reactive. CDR3 similarity was assessed by Levenshtein distance using the stringdist R package, and unrooted trees were constructed with ape in R 3.6.1. Drawn from immuneACCESS, this table holds only the in-frame rearrangements with V and J called that TCRdb kept. Clones are partly lost; checked studies trace under half to an unresolved V gene and leave the rest unexplained. V and J calls and clone size are those listed in that table; D and trimming were worked out from the DNA. The sample table records about 73,000 clones; roughly 79% of these occur just once. The top ten clonotypes cover less than 3% of the sample.

This clone occurred a few times. It lacks a known antigen. The record has no base qualities; no much larger clone is one base away. The receptor's source is a human donor who received a COVID-19 vaccine. The rearrangement joined TRBV6-5 to TRBJ2-3, with the D segment identity uncertain. The sample here was CD4+ T cells from PBMCs cultured with HCoV-NL63 spike peptides, taken before COVID-19 vaccination. The cell subset or site label on this specimen signifies: HCoV-NL63 spike overlapping peptide pool stimulation. The CDR3 region has the sequence CASRRASTHPDTQYF. The nucleotides read TGTGCCAGCCGACGGGCCTCCACCCACCCAGATACGCAGTATTTT.